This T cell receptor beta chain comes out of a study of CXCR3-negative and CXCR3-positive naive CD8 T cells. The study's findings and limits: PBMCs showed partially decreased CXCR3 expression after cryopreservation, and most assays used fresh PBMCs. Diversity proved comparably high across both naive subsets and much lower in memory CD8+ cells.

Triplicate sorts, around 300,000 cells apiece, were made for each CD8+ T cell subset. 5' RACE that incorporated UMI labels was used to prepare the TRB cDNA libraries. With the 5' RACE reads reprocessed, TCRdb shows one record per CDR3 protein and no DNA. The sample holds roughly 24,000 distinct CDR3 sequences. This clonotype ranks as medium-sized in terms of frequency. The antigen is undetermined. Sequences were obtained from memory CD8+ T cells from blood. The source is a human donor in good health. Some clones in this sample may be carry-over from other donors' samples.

CDR3 loop: CSAWTGNTEAFF. The rearrangement uses TRBV20-1 and TRBJ1-1; TCRdb's D call, TRBD1, is unchecked because there is no DNA. CDR3 length equals 12 residues. The germline V gene encodes CDR1 DFQATT and CDR2 SNEGSKA (reference sequence).